A single sample is the source of the 10 T cell receptor beta chains below, sequenced in a study of cytomegalovirus exposure and HLA in healthy donors. The PCR used 60 Vbeta and 13 Jbeta primers. The protocol was immunoSEQ multiplex PCR, while the TCRdb copy is restricted to in-frame clones and leaves out a portion. This sample's table reports around 110,000 clones. The material sequenced was PBMCs. Receptor source: a man between 40 and 49 years old in good health and CMV-seropositive.

The chain joins TRBV7-9 to TRBJ2-3; D is unresolved. Germline CDR1 SEHNR, CDR2 FQNEAQ (reference sequence). V was trimmed by 4 bases and J by 4 bases, leaving 21 bases between them. The CDR3 is 17 residues long. The CDR3 DNA sequence: TGTGCCAGCAGCTCCCCCGCGCCGCTAGGTCCCCCAGATACGCAGTATTTT. As protein: CASSSPAPLGPPDTQYF.

The chain employs TRBV4-3 and TRBJ1-2; D is unclear. Germline lookup yields CDR1 LGHNA and CDR2 YSLEER. The CDR3 is 17 amino acids. The V end was cut by 0 bases, the J end by 0 bases, with 14 bases between. CDR3: CASSQDSRSAPNYGYTF. CDR3 coding DNA: TGCGCCAGCAGCCAAGATTCGCGGAGTGCTCCTAACTATGGCTACACCTTC.

CDR3 sequence reads: CASRRLAGAYEQYF. The DNA of the CDR3 is TGTGCCAGCAGGCGGTTAGCGGGAGCCTACGAGCAGTACTTC. The J gene is TRBJ2-7, the V gene TRBV2, with 9 bases aligning to TRBD2. The CDR3 covers 14 residues. Germline values: CDR1 SNHLY, CDR2 FYNNEI. J was trimmed by 2 bases and V by 6 bases; bases with no gene match: 5.

V usage is TRBV5-1 and J usage is TRBJ2-5, with 7 bases identical to TRBD1. Judging by the DNA end, TRBJ2-7 fits better; the J call may be wrong. CDR3 size: 12 residues. The germline V gene has CDR1 SGHRS and CDR2 YFSETQ. In DNA form, the CDR3 reads TGCGCCAGCAGCGGGACAGTCGGCGAGCAGTACTTC. Its protein product is CASSGTVGEQYF.

The rearrangement joins TRBV7-2 to TRBJ1-6; 8 positions match TRBD1. The V gene end was trimmed by 5 bases and the J gene end by 9 bases; junction bases not matched to a gene: 15. The length of the CDR3 is 17 residues. Germline loops: CDR1 SGHTA, CDR2 FQGNSA. The CDR3 region has the DNA TGTGCCAGCAGCCCAAGGGCCCGACAGGGGAAGACTTCACCCCTCCACTTT. Translated: CASSPRARQGKTSPLHF.

About this clone: The sample has other DNA sequences that encode this CDR3 too. V usage is TRBV11-2 and J usage is TRBJ2-7; perhaps TRBD1 as D (6 bases). The CDR3 is 13 amino acids. In germline, CDR1 is SGHAT, CDR2 FQNNGV. The V gene lost 1 base and the J gene lost 3 bases, with 7 bases spanning the gap. The DNA of the CDR3 is TGTGCCAGCAGCTTAGGGACAGTCTACGAGCAGTACTTC. Translating gives CASSLGTVYEQYF.

The chain couples TRBV18 to TRBJ2-5; D is uncertain. The length of the CDR3 is 14 residues. Germline-derived CDR1 and CDR2 are KGHSH and LQKENI. Between the trimmed V and J ends, which lost 4 bases and 2 bases, there was a span of 11 bases. DNA for the CDR3: TGTGCCAGCTCACGTCGACACAGTCAAGAGACCCAGTACTTC. This translates into CASSRRHSQETQYF.

V usage is TRBV25-1 and J usage is TRBJ1-2; D not certain. The CDR3 extends over 13 amino acids. Trimming stripped 2 bases from V and 6 bases from J, with 10 bases between. Per the germline V gene, CDR1 is MGHDK and CDR2 is SYGVNS. The CDR3 spells CASSERVLDGYTF. For the CDR3, the DNA is TGTGCCAGCAGTGAACGGGTTCTTGATGGCTACACCTTC.

The rearrangement uses TRBV27 and TRBJ2-5; TRBD1 matches 10 bases. Germline V CDR1 and CDR2: MNHEY, SMNVEV (reference sequence). V lost 0 bases and J lost 5; bases outside the gene matches: 12. The CDR3 is 18 residues long. The CDR3 DNA is TGTGCCAGCAGTTTATCGGGATACGGGGGACAGGGGATCGAGACCCAGTACTTC. It translates to CASSLSGYGGQGIETQYF.

The chain employs TRBV7-6 and TRBJ1-1; perhaps TRBD1 as D (6 bases). CDR1 and CDR2 (germline): SGHVS, FNYEAQ. There are 15 residues in the CDR3. V shed 2 bases and J shed 6 bases, with 16 bases lying between them. The chain's CDR3 is CASSLSAGAIPEAFF. CDR3 DNA sequence: TGTGCCAGCAGCTTATCCGCAGGGGCCATTCCTGAAGCTTTCTTT.